The rows below give T cell receptor beta chains drawn from one sample of a study of T cell repertoires in cytomegalovirus infection. TCRdb re-derived calls from the reads in MiXCR, one entry per CDR3 protein. The profile shows 150,000 to 200,000 distinct CDR3 sequences, approximately 17% of them singletons. Specimen: CD8+ T cells from PBMCs. The origin of the receptors is a human donor in good health (CMV status not recorded). Some clones in this sample may be carry-over from other donors' samples. The CDR3 runs from the conserved cysteine through the conserved F or W. Fields, in order: V gene, clone size, D gene, J gene, CDR3 protein, CDR3 DNA. D genes are given only for firm matches. Size values are once, few and many counts, or a class for expanded clones, and some rows have none.

TRBV19	NA	NA	TRBJ2-1	CASSIARSGYNEQFF	TGTGCCAGTAGTATAGCCAGAAGTGGCTACAATGAGCAGTTCTTC
TRBV29-1	few	NA	TRBJ2-7	CSVEWDSDSYEQYF	TGCAGCGTTGAATGGGATAGCGACTCCTACGAGCAGTACTTC
TRBV6-5	NA	NA	TRBJ1-1	CASSYGRDTEAFF	TGTGCCAGCAGTTACGGCAGGGACACTGAAGCTTTCTTT
TRBV4-1	NA	NA	TRBJ1-1	CASSQGPMNTEAFF	TGCGCCAGCAGCCAAGGACCGATGAACACTGAAGCTTTCTTT
TRBV10-2	few	NA	TRBJ1-1	CASSKTGGGTEAFF	TGCGCCAGCAGTAAAACAGGAGGGGGCACTGAAGCTTTCTTT
TRBV7-2	NA	NA	TRBJ1-1	CASSFFNSNTEAFF	TGTGCCAGCAGCTTTTTCAACTCGAACACTGAAGCTTTCTTT
TRBV6-5	few	NA	TRBJ2-3	CASSSRTGGADTQYF	TGTGCCAGCAGTTCTCGGACCGGCGGCGCAGATACGCAGTATTTT
TRBV11-2	NA	NA	TRBJ2-1	CASSLPRGGNNEQFF	TGTGCCAGCAGCCTCCCTAGGGGGGGTAACAATGAGCAGTTCTTC
TRBV6-2/TRBV6-3	NA	TRBD2	TRBJ2-1	CASSYLADQATLLREIYEQFF	TGTGCCAGCAGTTACCTGGCGGACCAAGCTACTTTGCTGCGGGAGATATATGAGCAGTTCTTC
TRBV19	NA	NA	TRBJ1-1	CASSTYRNTEAFF	TGTGCCAGTAGTACCTACAGGAACACTGAAGCTTTCTTT
TRBV7-9	few	TRBD1	TRBJ2-6	CASSLGDSQGGANVLTF	TGTGCCAGCAGCTTAGGGGACAGTCAAGGTGGGGCCAACGTCCTGACTTTC
TRBV4-3	few	NA	TRBJ2-2	CASSQRRGFANTGELFF	TGCGCCAGCAGCCAACGCCGGGGATTCGCGAACACCGGGGAGCTGTTTTTT
TRBV7-8	few	TRBD1	TRBJ1-5	CASSIRRGQSNQPQHF	TGTGCCAGCAGCATACGGCGGGGACAGTCCAATCAGCCCCAGCATTTT
TRBV7-9	many	TRBD2	TRBJ2-1	CASSFKTSGGDSYNEQFF	TGTGCCAGCAGCTTTAAGACTAGCGGGGGGGACTCCTACAATGAGCAGTTCTTC
TRBV13	NA	TRBD1	TRBJ2-3	CASSSDDRGLLETQYF	TGTGCCAGCAGCTCGGACGACAGGGGGCTTTTGGAAACGCAGTATTTT
TRBV6-2/TRBV6-3	NA	TRBD2	TRBJ2-1	CASSYSPSGSGRNSFSYNEQFF	TGTGCCAGCAGTTACTCCCCTTCGGGAAGCGGGAGGAACTCCTTCTCCTACAATGAGCAGTTCTTC
TRBV6-2/TRBV6-3	NA	TRBD1	TRBJ1-1	CASSYSGSGGTEAFF	TGTGCCAGCAGTTACTCGGGGTCAGGGGGTACTGAAGCTTTCTTT
TRBV15	few	NA	TRBJ1-5	CATSSGREGVHQPQHF	TGTGCCACCAGCAGTGGTAGGGAAGGGGTTCATCAGCCCCAGCATTTT
TRBV12-3/TRBV12-4	NA	NA	TRBJ1-1	CASSPVPKPTEAFF	TGTGCCAGCAGCCCGGTCCCGAAACCTACTGAAGCTTTCTTT
TRBV6-6	few	NA	TRBJ2-7	CASSYLSVGPTKQSYEQYF	TGTGCCAGCAGTTACTTATCTGTTGGACCCACTAAGCAGTCCTACGAGCAGTACTTC
TRBV7-6	NA	TRBD2	TRBJ2-1	CASSLRTGEGSYNEQFF	TGTGCCAGCAGCTTAAGAACGGGGGAGGGATCCTACAATGAGCAGTTCTTC
TRBV28	NA	NA	TRBJ2-5	CASSLSAGAPGETQYF	TGTGCCAGCAGTTTATCGGCCGGGGCGCCGGGTGAGACCCAGTACTTC
TRBV6-5	many	TRBD1	TRBJ2-1	CASSPGRGQREQFF	TGTGCCAGCTCTCCGGGCAGGGGGCAGCGTGAGCAGTTCTTC
TRBV6-2/TRBV6-3	few	NA	TRBJ2-1	CASSLRPAGSAYNEQFF	TGTGCCAGCAGCCTGAGGCCAGCGGGCTCAGCCTACAATGAGCAGTTCTTC
TRBV11-2	medium-sized	TRBD2	TRBJ2-1	CASSLDGIGLAGWEDEQFF	TGTGCCAGCAGCTTAGATGGCATCGGACTAGCGGGATGGGAGGATGAGCAGTTCTTC
TRBV6-2/TRBV6-3	NA	TRBD1	TRBJ2-7	CATGRPQGIYEQYF	TGTGCCACCGGGCGTCCACAGGGGATTTACGAGCAGTACTTC
TRBV7-9	few	NA	TRBJ2-6	CASPGASNVLTF	TGTGCCAGCCCGGGGGCGTCCAACGTCCTGACTTTC
TRBV7-9	NA	TRBD2	TRBJ2-2	CASSTRTSGGDWTGELFF	TGTGCCAGCAGCACCCGGACTAGCGGGGGGGATTGGACCGGGGAGCTGTTTTTT
TRBV12-5	few	NA	TRBJ2-1	CASALSGFDEQFF	TGTGCTAGTGCCCTTAGCGGATTCGATGAGCAGTTCTTC
TRBV7-6	NA	NA	TRBJ2-1	CASTRLGDGYNEQFF	TGTGCCAGCACCCGCTTAGGGGACGGATACAATGAGCAGTTCTTC
TRBV2	NA	NA	TRBJ2-7	CASSEGRALQEQYF	TGTGCCAGCAGTGAAGGTAGAGCCCTCCAAGAGCAGTACTTC
TRBV6-2/TRBV6-3	NA	NA	TRBJ1-2	CASSYLGPTMGYGYTF	TGTGCCAGCAGTTACCTGGGACCCACTATGGGCTATGGCTACACCTTC
TRBV28	NA	NA	TRBJ2-3	CASSSSGLSDSTDTQYF	TGTGCCAGCAGTTCCTCGGGACTCTCCGATAGCACAGATACGCAGTATTTT
TRBV19	few	NA	TRBJ2-1	CASSKGYYNEQFF	TGTGCCAGTAGTAAGGGGTACTACAATGAGCAGTTCTTC
TRBV27	NA	NA	TRBJ2-1	CASRKRGLTEQFF	TGTGCCAGCAGGAAGAGGGGGTTAACTGAGCAGTTCTTC
TRBV13	few	TRBD2	TRBJ2-1	CASSWVASGYNEQFF	TGTGCCAGCAGCTGGGTGGCTAGCGGTTACAATGAGCAGTTCTTC
TRBV29-1	many	NA	TRBJ2-3	CSVDRYTDTQYF	TGCAGCGTTGATCGGTACACAGATACGCAGTATTTT
TRBV7-2	few	NA	TRBJ2-5	CASSPWEIAEETQYF	TGTGCCAGCAGCCCCTGGGAGATAGCGGAAGAGACCCAGTACTTC
TRBV7-9	NA	NA	TRBJ2-1	CASSLAGQSRVDEQFF	TGTGCCAGCAGCTTAGCGGGCCAAAGCCGGGTGGATGAGCAGTTCTTC
TRBV9	few	NA	TRBJ1-1	CASSVDRSNTEAFF	TGTGCCAGCAGCGTTGACAGATCGAACACTGAAGCTTTCTTT
TRBV29-1	few	NA	TRBJ2-2	CSVVIGVTGELFF	TGCAGCGTTGTAATAGGAGTAACCGGGGAGCTGTTTTTT
TRBV7-6	few	NA	TRBJ1-1	CASSRPKDLWNTEAFF	TGTGCCAGCAGCCGACCCAAGGACCTCTGGAACACTGAAGCTTTCTTT
TRBV28	few	NA	TRBJ2-7	CASSREPYEQYF	TGTGCCAGCAGTCGGGAACCCTACGAGCAGTACTTC
TRBV7-8	NA	NA	TRBJ2-2	CASSLQWAAGELFF	TGTGCCAGCAGCTTACAGTGGGCTGCCGGGGAGCTGTTTTTT
TRBV7-2	NA	TRBD2	TRBJ2-3	CASSLPGTSVYTDTQYF	TGTGCCAGCAGCTTACCCGGGACTAGCGTATACACAGATACGCAGTATTTT
TRBV6-2/TRBV6-3	NA	NA	TRBJ2-4	CASSPGYYQYF	TGTGCCAGCAGCCCAGGGTACTATCAGTACTTC
TRBV5-4	NA	TRBD1	TRBJ1-2	CASSLDRGTGENYGYTF	TGTGCCAGCAGCCTAGACCGCGGGACAGGGGAGAACTATGGCTACACCTTC
TRBV11-2	many	NA	TRBJ1-5	CASSLVPGGNQPQHF	TGTGCCAGCAGCTTGGTTCCTGGAGGCAATCAGCCCCAGCATTTT
TRBV19	NA	NA	TRBJ1-2	CASSQQDPANYGYTF	TGTGCCAGTAGCCAACAGGATCCTGCTAACTATGGCTACACCTTC
TRBV6-8	few	NA	TRBJ2-5	CASSTGILGQETQYF	TGTGCCAGCAGTACAGGGATTTTGGGCCAAGAGACCCAGTACTTC
TRBV24-1	few	NA	TRBJ2-1	CATSDSSRDISEQFF	TGTGCCACCAGTGATTCGTCCCGGGACATTTCTGAGCAGTTCTTC
TRBV19	few	TRBD2	TRBJ2-1	CASTEGLAARNEQFF	TGTGCCAGTACTGAGGGTCTAGCGGCCCGCAATGAGCAGTTCTTC
TRBV19	few	TRBD1	TRBJ2-2	CASSIEGTGNTGELFF	TGTGCCAGTAGTATAGAGGGGACAGGAAACACCGGGGAGCTGTTTTTT
TRBV20-1	NA	NA	TRBJ2-1	CSARDSGFAANNEQFF	TGCAGTGCTAGAGATTCGGGGTTTGCGGCGAACAATGAGCAGTTCTTC
TRBV6-5	NA	TRBD1	TRBJ2-5	CASSTQGKGQETQYF	TGTGCCAGCAGTACACAGGGGAAGGGCCAAGAGACCCAGTACTTC
TRBV4-3	few	TRBD2	TRBJ2-1	CASSQAPGTRGNEQFF	TGCGCCAGCAGCCAAGCCCCTGGGACTAGGGGCAATGAGCAGTTCTTC
TRBV29-1	many	NA	TRBJ1-2	CSVYGLSTHRQSNYGYTF	TGCAGCGTTTATGGTCTCAGCACACACCGACAGAGTAACTATGGCTACACCTTC
TRBV7-2	few	NA	TRBJ2-3	CASSDRSASSTDTQYF	TGTGCCAGCAGCGACCGAAGTGCCTCTAGCACAGATACGCAGTATTTT
TRBV7-9	few	TRBD1	TRBJ2-2	CASSHASPGQGGDGELFF	TGTGCCAGCAGCCACGCCTCCCCTGGACAGGGCGGCGACGGGGAGCTGTTTTTT